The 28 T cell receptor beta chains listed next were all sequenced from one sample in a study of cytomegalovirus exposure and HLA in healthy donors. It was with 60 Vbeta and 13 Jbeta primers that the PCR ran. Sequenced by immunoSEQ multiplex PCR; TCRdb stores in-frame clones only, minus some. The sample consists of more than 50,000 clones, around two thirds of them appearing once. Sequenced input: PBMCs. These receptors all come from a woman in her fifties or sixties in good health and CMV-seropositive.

CDR3 DNA: TGTGCCAGCAGCTTAACTCCGGGACAGGGATCCGGCTACACCTTC. Translated: CASSLTPGQGSGYTF. The chain couples TRBV11-2 to TRBJ1-2, with 9 nucleotides matching TRBD1. This CDR3 comprises 15 residues. The trim removed 2 bases at V and 8 bases at J, leaving 9 bases unmatched. The V gene's germline CDR1 is SGHAT and CDR2 FQNNGV.

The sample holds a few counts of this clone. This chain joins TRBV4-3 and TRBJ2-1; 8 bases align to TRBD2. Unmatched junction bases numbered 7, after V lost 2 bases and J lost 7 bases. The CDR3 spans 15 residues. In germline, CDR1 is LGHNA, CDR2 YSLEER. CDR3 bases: TGCGCCAGCAGCCAATTGTCGGGGGGGGGTAATGAGCAGTTCTTC. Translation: CASSQLSGGGNEQFF.

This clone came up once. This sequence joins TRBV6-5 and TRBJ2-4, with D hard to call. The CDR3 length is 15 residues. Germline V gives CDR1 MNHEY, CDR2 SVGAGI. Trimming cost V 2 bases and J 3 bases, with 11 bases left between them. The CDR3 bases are TGTGCCAGCAGTTACACCCGCGAAGTCAAAAACATTCAGTACTTC. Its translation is CASSYTREVKNIQYF.

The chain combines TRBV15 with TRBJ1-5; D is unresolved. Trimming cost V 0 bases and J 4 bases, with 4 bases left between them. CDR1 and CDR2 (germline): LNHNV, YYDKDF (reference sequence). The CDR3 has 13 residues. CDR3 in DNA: TGTGCCACCAGCAGAGACTTTAATCAGCCCCAGCATTTT. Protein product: CATSRDFNQPQHF.

Written as DNA, the CDR3 is TGTGCCAGCAGCTTTGCAATGGGACAGAGCAGCGGCTACACCTTC. This codes for CASSFAMGQSSGYTF. The chain combines TRBV7-2 with TRBJ1-2; 7 positions match TRBD1. Germline CDR1 SGHTA, CDR2 FQGNSA. There are 15 residues in the CDR3. V shed 3 bases, J shed 8 bases, and the junction held 12 bases outside the gene matches.

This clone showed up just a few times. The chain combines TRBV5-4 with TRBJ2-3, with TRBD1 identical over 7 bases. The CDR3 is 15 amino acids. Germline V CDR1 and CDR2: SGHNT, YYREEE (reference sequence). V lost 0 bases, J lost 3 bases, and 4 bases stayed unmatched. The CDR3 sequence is CASSLGRQGTDTQYF. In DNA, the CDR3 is TGTGCCAGCAGCTTGGGGCGACAGGGAACAGATACGCAGTATTTT.

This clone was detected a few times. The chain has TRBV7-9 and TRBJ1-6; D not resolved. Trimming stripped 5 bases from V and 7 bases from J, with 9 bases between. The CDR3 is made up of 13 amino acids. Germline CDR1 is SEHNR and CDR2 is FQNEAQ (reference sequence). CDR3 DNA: TGTGCCAGCAGCCTCGGTGCCAATTCACCCCTCCACTTT. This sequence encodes CASSLGANSPLHF.

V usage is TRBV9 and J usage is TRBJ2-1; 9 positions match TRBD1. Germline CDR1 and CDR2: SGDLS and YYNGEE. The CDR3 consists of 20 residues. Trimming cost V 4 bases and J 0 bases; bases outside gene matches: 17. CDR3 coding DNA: TGTGCCAGCAGCTACGACCGGGACAGGGAGGGCCAAAGCTCCTACAATGAGCAGTTCTTC. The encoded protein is CASSYDRDREGQSSYNEQFF.

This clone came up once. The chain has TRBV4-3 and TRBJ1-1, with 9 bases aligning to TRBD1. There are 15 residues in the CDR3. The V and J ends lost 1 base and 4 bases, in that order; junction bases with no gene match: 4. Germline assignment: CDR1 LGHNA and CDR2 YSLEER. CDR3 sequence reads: CASSQGPTGGTEAFF. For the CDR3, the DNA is TGCGCCAGCAGCCAAGGCCCGACAGGGGGCACTGAAGCTTTCTTT.

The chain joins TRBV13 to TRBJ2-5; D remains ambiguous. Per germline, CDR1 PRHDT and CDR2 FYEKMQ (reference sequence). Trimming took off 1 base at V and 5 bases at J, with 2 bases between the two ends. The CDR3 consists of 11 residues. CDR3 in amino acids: CASSLAETQYF. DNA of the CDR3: TGTGCCAGCAGCTTAGCTGAGACCCAGTACTTC.

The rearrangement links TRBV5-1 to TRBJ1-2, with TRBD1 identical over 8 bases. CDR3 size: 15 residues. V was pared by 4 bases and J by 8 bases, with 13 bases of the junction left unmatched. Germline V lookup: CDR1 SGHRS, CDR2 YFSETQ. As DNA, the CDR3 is TGCGCCAGCAGCCCGGAGGGGCAGGGGGCATCGGGCTACACCTTC. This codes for CASSPEGQGASGYTF. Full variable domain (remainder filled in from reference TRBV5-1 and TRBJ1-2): KAGVTQTPRYLIKTRGQQVTLSCSPISGHRSVSWYQQTPGQGLQFLFEYFSETQRNKGNFPGRFSGRQFSNSRSEMNVSTLELGDSALYLCASSPEGQGASGYTFGSGTRLTVV.

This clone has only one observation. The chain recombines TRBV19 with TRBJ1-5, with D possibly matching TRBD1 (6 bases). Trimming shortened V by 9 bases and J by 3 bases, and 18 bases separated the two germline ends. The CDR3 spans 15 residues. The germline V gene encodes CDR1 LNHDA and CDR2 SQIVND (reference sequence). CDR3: CASAPTTGYNQPQHF. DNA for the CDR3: TGTGCCAGCGCCCCCACCACAGGGTACAATCAGCCCCAGCATTTT.

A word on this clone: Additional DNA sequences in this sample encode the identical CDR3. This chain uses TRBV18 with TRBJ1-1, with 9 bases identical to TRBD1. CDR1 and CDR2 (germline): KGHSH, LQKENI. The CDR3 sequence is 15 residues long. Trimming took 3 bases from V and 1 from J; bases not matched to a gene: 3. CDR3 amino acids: CASSPGQGTNTEAFF. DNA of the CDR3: TGTGCCAGCTCACCTGGACAGGGGACGAACACTGAAGCTTTCTTT.

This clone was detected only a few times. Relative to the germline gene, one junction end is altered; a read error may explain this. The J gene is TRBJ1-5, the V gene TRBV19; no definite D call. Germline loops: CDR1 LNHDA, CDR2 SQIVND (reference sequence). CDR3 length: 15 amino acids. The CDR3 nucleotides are TGTTCCAGTAGTCACTGGGCTATCTACAATCAGCCCCAGCATTTT. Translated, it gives CSSSHWAIYNQPQHF.

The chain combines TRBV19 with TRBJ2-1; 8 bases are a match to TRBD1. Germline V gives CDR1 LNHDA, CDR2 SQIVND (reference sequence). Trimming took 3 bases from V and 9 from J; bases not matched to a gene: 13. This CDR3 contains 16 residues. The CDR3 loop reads CASSIPRQGLKGEQFF. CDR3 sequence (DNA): TGTGCCAGTAGTATCCCCCGACAGGGGCTCAAAGGTGAGCAGTTCTTC.

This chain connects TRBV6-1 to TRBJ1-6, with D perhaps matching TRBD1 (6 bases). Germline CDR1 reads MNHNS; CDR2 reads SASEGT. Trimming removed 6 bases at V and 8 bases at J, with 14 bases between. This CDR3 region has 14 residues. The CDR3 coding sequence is TGTGCCAGCAGACCGGGACAACAAGATTCACCCCTCCACTTT. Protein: CASRPGQQDSPLHF.

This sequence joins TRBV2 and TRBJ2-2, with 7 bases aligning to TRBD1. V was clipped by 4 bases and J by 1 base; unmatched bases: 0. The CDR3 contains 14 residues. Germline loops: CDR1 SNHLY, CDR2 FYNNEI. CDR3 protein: CASSGQGNTGELFF. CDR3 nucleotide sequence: TGTGCCAGCAGTGGACAGGGGAACACCGGGGAGCTGTTTTTT.

CDR3 sequence (DNA): TGTGCCAGCAGTAAACAGGGAAAGGGGTCAGCCCAGCATTTT. Translation gives CASSKQGKGSAQHF. The chain combines TRBV27 with TRBJ1-5; D perhaps matches TRBD1 (6 bases). Germline CDR1 MNHEY, CDR2 SMNVEV (reference sequence). This CDR3 is 14 amino acids long. V lost 5 bases and J 11 bases, leaving 19 bases between the germline ends.

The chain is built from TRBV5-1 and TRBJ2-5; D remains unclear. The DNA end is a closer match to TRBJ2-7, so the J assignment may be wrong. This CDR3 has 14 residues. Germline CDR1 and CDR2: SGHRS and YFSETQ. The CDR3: CASSIPTTDYEQYF. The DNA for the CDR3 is TGCGCCAGCAGCATACCTACGACGGACTACGAGCAGTACTTC.

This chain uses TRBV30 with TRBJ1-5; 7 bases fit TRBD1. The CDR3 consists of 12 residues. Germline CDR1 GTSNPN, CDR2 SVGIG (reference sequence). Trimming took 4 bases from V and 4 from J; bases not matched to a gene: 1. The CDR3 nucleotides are TGTGCCTGGAAACAGGGGAATCAGCCCCAGCATTTT. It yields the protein CAWKQGNQPQHF.

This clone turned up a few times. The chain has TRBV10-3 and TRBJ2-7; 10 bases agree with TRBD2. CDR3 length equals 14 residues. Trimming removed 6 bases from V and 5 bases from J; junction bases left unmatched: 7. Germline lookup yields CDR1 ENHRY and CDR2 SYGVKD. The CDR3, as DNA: TGTGCCATCAGCCAGCGGGGGGGCGGCGACGAGCAGTACTTC. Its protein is CAISQRGGGDEQYF.

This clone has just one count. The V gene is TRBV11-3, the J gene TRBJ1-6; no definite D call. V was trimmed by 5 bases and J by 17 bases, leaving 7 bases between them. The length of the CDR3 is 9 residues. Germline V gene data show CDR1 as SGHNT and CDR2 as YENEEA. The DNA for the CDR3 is TGTGCCAGCAGCGCAGATTTCCACTTT. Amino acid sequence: CASSADFHF.

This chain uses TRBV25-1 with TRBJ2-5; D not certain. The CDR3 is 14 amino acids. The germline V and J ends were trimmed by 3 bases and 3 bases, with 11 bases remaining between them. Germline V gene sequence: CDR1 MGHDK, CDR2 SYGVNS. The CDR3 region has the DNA TGTGCCAGCAGTGACCGACTGATCGAAGAGACCCAGTACTTC. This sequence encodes CASSDRLIEETQYF.

The CDR3 loop is CASSLRDSLRGYTF. The CDR3 DNA sequence: TGTGCCAGCAGCTTAAGGGACAGCCTGCGAGGCTACACCTTC. The chain joins TRBV7-2 to TRBJ1-2, with TRBD1 matching 7 bases. The junction had 8 bases not matched to a gene; V was cut back by 2 bases and J by 8 bases. The CDR3 has 14 amino acids. The germline CDR1 and CDR2 sequences are SGHTA and FQGNSA.

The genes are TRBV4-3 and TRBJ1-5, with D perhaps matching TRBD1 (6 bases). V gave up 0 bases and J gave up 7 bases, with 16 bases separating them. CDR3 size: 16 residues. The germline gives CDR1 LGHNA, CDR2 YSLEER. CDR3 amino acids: CASSQDLVGGGQPQHF. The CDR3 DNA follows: TGCGCCAGCAGCCAAGATTTGGTAGGGGGGGGCCAGCCCCAGCATTTT.

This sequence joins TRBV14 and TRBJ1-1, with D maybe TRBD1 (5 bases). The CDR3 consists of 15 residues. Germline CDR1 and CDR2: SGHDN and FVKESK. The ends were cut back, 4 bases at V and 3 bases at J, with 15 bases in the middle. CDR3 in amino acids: CASSLPRGGDTEAFF. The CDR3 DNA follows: TGTGCCAGCAGCCTACCAAGGGGAGGGGACACTGAAGCTTTCTTT.

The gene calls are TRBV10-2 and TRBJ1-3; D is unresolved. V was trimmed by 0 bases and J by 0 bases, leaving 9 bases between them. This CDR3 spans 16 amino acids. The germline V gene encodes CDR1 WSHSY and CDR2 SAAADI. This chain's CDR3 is CASSESGLHSGNTIYF. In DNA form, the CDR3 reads TGCGCCAGCAGTGAGTCGGGCCTACACTCTGGAAACACCATATATTTT.

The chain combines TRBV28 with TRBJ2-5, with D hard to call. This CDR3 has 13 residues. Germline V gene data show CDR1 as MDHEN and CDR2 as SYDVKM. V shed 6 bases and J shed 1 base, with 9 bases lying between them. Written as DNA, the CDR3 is TGTGCCAGCAGACCGACATTCCAAGAGACCCAGTACTTC. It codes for CASRPTFQETQYF.